This T cell receptor beta chain was identified in a study of a mutant IDH1 vaccine in newly diagnosed glioma. About the research overall: Treated patients, averaging approximately 40 years, were around 60% male and about 40% female.

The protocol was immunoSEQ multiplex PCR, while the TCRdb copy is restricted to in-frame clones and leaves out a portion. Of just over 60,000 clones listed, 80% to 85% are singletons. This CDR3 is built from 11 residues. The germline V gene encodes CDR1 DFQATT and CDR2 SNEGSKA (reference sequence). V was trimmed by 5 bases and J by 4 bases, leaving 8 bases between them. Concerning this clone itself: The antigen is not known.

Time point reported: week 47, end of study. Doses comprised 300 ug of mutant IDH1 20-mer peptide each, plus topical imiquimod. The chain joins TRBV20-1 to TRBJ1-2; the D is unclear. This TCR was sampled from a young man with glioma. Source: PBMCs, taken from a glioma patient whose treatment included an IDH1 peptide vaccine. The CDR3 sequence: CSAFPVYGYTF. For the CDR3, the DNA is TGCAGTGCTTTTCCTGTCTATGGCTACACCTTC.